The 30 T cell receptor beta chains below all came from one sample that was sequenced in a study of T cells in Graves' hyperthyroidism and ophthalmopathy (dated by TCRdb to the late 2010s). The library was made by multiplex PCR. The listed sequencing device is Illumina HiSeq 2000. TCR beta CDR3 regions were amplified from RNA transcripts. A first-round RT-PCR of the TCR CDR3 used the HTBI primer set with the Qiagen OneStep RT-PCR kit. TCRdb took the public reads, trimmed them with fastp at Q25, ran MiXCR for clone calling and kept in-frame beta chains. Here each entry gathers all rows of one CDR3 protein and keeps the most common genes and DNA. The sample table records 300,000 to 350,000 distinct CDR3 sequences; around 18% of these occur just once. Clones ranked in the top ten supply around a sixth of the sample. Sequenced material: blood. The receptors were gathered from a woman aged 40 to 50 with Graves' ophthalmopathy.

At least ten counts were recorded for this clonotype. The chain's CDR3 is CASSLSRYNSPLHF. CDR3 DNA: TGTGCCAGCTCACTTTCAAGGTATAATTCACCCCTCCACTTT. J is TRBJ1-6 and V is TRBV18; D unclear. This CDR3 comprises 14 residues. Germline V gene data show CDR1 as KGHSH and CDR2 as LQKENI. V gave up 4 bases and J gave up 4 bases, with 8 bases separating them. The full variable domain, in which reference TRBV18 and TRBJ1-6 provide the parts outside the CDR3, is NAGVMQNPRHLVRRRGQEARLRCSPMKGHSHVYWYRQLPEEGLKFMVYLQKENIIDESGMPKERFSAEFPKEGPSILRIQQVVRGDSAAYFCASSLSRYNSPLHFGNGTRLTVT.

This clonotype has ten or more counts. The gene calls are TRBV6-2 or TRBV6-3 and TRBJ2-2; 11 bases match TRBD2. CDR1 MNHEY and CDR2 SVGEGT come from the germline V gene. Trimming removed 2 bases from V and 5 bases from J; junction bases left unmatched: 1. The CDR3 is 15 residues long. The DNA for the CDR3 is TGTGCCAGCAGTTACCCTAGCGGGAGGACCGGGGAGCTGTTTTTT. Translating gives CASSYPSGRTGELFF.

This clonotype has a count of ten or more. The gene calls are TRBV10-3 and TRBJ2-5; D possibly corresponds to TRBD2 (7 bases). Germline V gives CDR1 ENHRY, CDR2 SYGVKD. This CDR3 is 14 amino acids long. Trimming took 7 bases from V and 7 from J, leaving 19 bases between them. In nucleotides, the CDR3 is TGTGCCATCACCGAGGGGGGAGGGACTGGGACCCAGTACTTC. Protein sequence: CAITEGGGTGTQYF.

Many counts were recorded for this clonotype. The chain links TRBV11-2 to TRBJ2-2; 9 nucleotides line up with TRBD1. CDR3 length: 16 residues. The junction had 5 bases not matched to a gene; V was cut back by 5 bases and J by 1 base. CDR1 is SGHAT, CDR2 FQNNGV, per germline. This chain's CDR3 is CASSPTGGWNTGELFF. In DNA, the CDR3 is TGTGCCAGCAGCCCAACAGGGGGCTGGAACACCGGGGAGCTGTTTTTT.

This clonotype was seen many times. The chain joins TRBV6-2 or TRBV6-3 to TRBJ2-7, with D unresolved. Trimming removed 1 base at V and 2 bases at J, with 6 bases between. Germline CDR1 and CDR2: MNHEY and SVGEGT. There are 13 residues in the CDR3. Here the CDR3 reads CASSYYRAYEQYF. CDR3 in DNA: TGTGCCAGCAGTTACTACCGGGCCTACGAGCAGTACTTC.

This clonotype was observed many times. The chain recombines TRBV7-2 with TRBJ2-5; perhaps D is TRBD1 or TRBD2 (6 bases each). From germline, CDR1 is SGHTA and CDR2 FQGNSA. This CDR3 is built from 16 residues. V lost 0 bases, J lost 5 bases, and 16 bases lay in between. CDR3 nucleotide sequence: TGTGCCAGCAGCTTAGCTGGAGGGGGTGTAAGCGAGACCCAGTACTTC. Its protein is CASSLAGGGVSETQYF.

The chain carries TRBV7-2 and TRBJ1-1; D gene unclear. Deletions cut 6 bases from V and 5 bases from J, with 10 bases between. The CDR3 is made up of 12 amino acids. Germline CDR1 SGHTA, CDR2 FQGNSA. DNA for the CDR3: TGTGCCAGCAGTGATATGGAGACTGAAGCTTTCTTT. Protein: CASSDMETEAFF. The full variable domain, completed using reference TRBV7-2 and TRBJ1-1, is GAGVSQSPSNKVTEKGKDVELRCDPISGHTALYWYRQSLGQGLEFLIYFQGNSAPDKSGLPSDRFSAERTGGSVSTLTIQRTQQEDSAVYLCASSDMETEAFFGQGTRLTVV.

This clonotype was counted at least ten times. The V gene is TRBV5-4, the J gene TRBJ2-5, with D tentatively TRBD1 or TRBD2 (5 bases each). CDR3 length: 13 residues. CDR1 is SGHNT, CDR2 YYREEE, per germline (reference sequence). V was shortened by 4 bases and J by 4 bases, with 11 bases between the two germline ends. CDR3 nucleotide sequence: TGTGCCAGCAGCGGGGGAATAATAGAGACCCAGTACTTC. It specifies CASSGGIIETQYF. The full variable domain, rest sourced from reference TRBV5-4 and TRBJ2-5, is ETGVTQSPTHLIKTRGQQVTLRCSSQSGHNTVSWYQQALGQGPQFIFQYYREEENGRGNFPPRFSGLQFPNYSSELNVNALELDDSALYLCASSGGIIETQYFGPGTRLLVL.

In its sample, this clonotype was seen a few times. V usage is TRBV6-2 or TRBV6-3 and J usage is TRBJ2-7, with 7 bases lining up with TRBD2. The germline CDR1 and CDR2 sequences are MNHEY and SVGEGT. V was clipped by 7 bases and J by 4 bases; unmatched bases: 7. The CDR3 totals 13 residues. The CDR3 protein is CASKNGGSYEQYF. The CDR3 DNA sequence: TGTGCCAGCAAAAACGGGGGGTCTTACGAGCAGTACTTC.

This clonotype showed up many times. J is TRBJ1-5 and V is TRBV28; D gene uncertain. Germline assignment: CDR1 MDHEN and CDR2 SYDVKM. The CDR3 consists of 15 residues. The V and J ends lost 2 bases and 5 bases respectively, with 13 bases between them. The chain's CDR3 is CASSLNVGFHQPQHF. The CDR3, as DNA: TGTGCCAGCAGTTTAAACGTGGGGTTCCATCAGCCCCAGCATTTT.

This chain connects TRBV28 to TRBJ1-2; D not certain. Between the trimmed V and J ends, which lost 8 bases and 3 bases, there was a span of 7 bases. The CDR3 runs to 11 residues. Germline CDR1 MDHEN, CDR2 SYDVKM. CDR3: CASVAYYGYTF. CDR3 sequence (DNA): TGTGCCAGCGTGGCCTACTATGGCTACACCTTC.

This clonotype appeared many times. CDR3 in amino acids: CAISVAGSNQPQHF. The CDR3 coding sequence is TGTGCCATCAGTGTAGCAGGTAGCAATCAGCCCCAGCATTTT. This chain joins TRBV10-3 and TRBJ1-5; D is uncertain. The germline V gene encodes CDR1 ENHRY and CDR2 SYGVKD. The CDR3 totals 14 residues. Trimming removed 4 bases at V and 0 bases at J, with 7 bases between.

V is TRBV5-1 and J is TRBJ1-1, with 7 nucleotides matching TRBD1. This CDR3 contains 12 residues. Germline CDR1 is SGHRS and CDR2 is YFSETQ. The V and J ends lost 3 bases and 6 bases, in that order; junction bases with no gene match: 2. The CDR3: CASSWQGAEAFF. The CDR3 DNA reads TGCGCCAGCAGCTGGCAGGGGGCTGAAGCTTTCTTT.

This clonotype showed up many times. The rearrangement uses TRBV29-1 and TRBJ1-2; D not certain. V was pared by 6 bases and J by 8 bases, with 13 bases between. CDR1 is SQVTM, CDR2 ANQGSEA, per germline. CDR3 length: 11 residues. The CDR3 protein is CSVPRGLGYTF. In nucleotides, the CDR3 is TGCAGCGTCCCGCGGGGTCTCGGCTACACCTTC.

This clonotype was counted ten times or more. The chain employs TRBV19 and TRBJ2-7; D is uncertain. This CDR3 has 13 amino acids. Trimming left V 7 bases short and J 1 base short, with 11 bases between. Germline CDR1 LNHDA, CDR2 SQIVND (reference sequence). The DNA for the CDR3 is TGTGCCAGTAATCCAGGACCGTCCTACGAGCAGTACTTC. It codes for CASNPGPSYEQYF. The entire variable domain, with the rest obtained from reference TRBV19 and TRBJ2-7, is as follows: DGGITQSPKYLFRKEGQNVTLSCEQNLNHDAMYWYRQDPGQGLRLIYYSQIVNDFQKGDIAEGYSVSREKKESFPLTVTSAQKNPTAFYLCASNPGPSYEQYFGPGTRLTVT.

This clonotype showed up many times. CDR3 in amino acids: CASSEVHQNTGELFF. The CDR3 nucleotides read TGTGCCAGCAGTGAAGTACACCAGAACACCGGGGAGCTGTTTTTT. The J gene is TRBJ2-2, the V gene TRBV2; D is undetermined. From germline, CDR1 is SNHLY and CDR2 FYNNEI. The CDR3 loop spans 15 amino acids. Trimming stripped 1 base from V and 1 base from J, with 7 bases between. The variable domain in full, with the rest retrieved from reference TRBV2 and TRBJ2-2, is EPEVTQTPSHQVTQMGQEVILRCVPISNHLYFYWYRQILGQKVEFLVSFYNNEISEKSEIFDDQFSVERPDGSNFTLKIRSTKLEDSAMYFCASSEVHQNTGELFFGEGSRLTVL.

At least ten counts were recorded for this clonotype. V and J are TRBV19 and TRBJ1-5; D possibly corresponds to TRBD1 (5 bases). This CDR3 has 15 amino acids. The V gene lost 3 bases and the J gene lost 1 base, with 10 bases spanning the gap. The V gene's germline CDR1 is LNHDA and CDR2 SQIVND (reference sequence). CDR3 region: CASSMTGGSNQPQHF. CDR3 sequence (DNA): TGTGCCAGTAGTATGACGGGGGGAAGCAATCAGCCCCAGCATTTT. Together with reference TRBV19 and TRBJ1-5, the CDR3 gives the full variable domain: DGGITQSPKYLFRKEGQNVTLSCEQNLNHDAMYWYRQDPGQGLRLIYYSQIVNDFQKGDIAEGYSVSREKKESFPLTVTSAQKNPTAFYLCASSMTGGSNQPQHFGDGTRLSIL.

Of note for this clonotype: A much bigger clone sits one base away, suggesting this may be a read error. Without the conserved terminal phenylalanine or tryptophan, this CDR3 likely stems from a read error. V is TRBV28 and J is TRBJ1-1, with TRBD1 matching 9 bases. The germline gives CDR1 MDHEN, CDR2 SYDVKM. Trimming took 1 base from V and 5 from J; bases not matched to a gene: 5. The CDR3 totals 15 residues. CDR3 loop: CASSLLQGARTEAFL. CDR3 bases: TGTGCCAGCAGTTTATTACAGGGGGCGCGGACTGAAGCTTTCCTT.

This clonotype was counted many times. Given a much more abundant clone one base away, this may be a read error. The V and J genes are TRBV12-3 or TRBV12-4 and TRBJ2-5; possibly TRBD2 for D (5 bases). The CDR3 spans 13 residues. Here the CDR3 reads CASSFRGWETRYF. CDR3 in DNA: TGTGCCAGCAGTTTTAGAGGCTGGGAGACCCGGTACTTC.

Remarks on this clonotype: A much larger clone differs from this one at a single base, so this may be a read error. The rearrangement links TRBV28 to TRBJ1-2; maybe TRBD1 (5 bases). V was cut by 7 bases and J by 7 bases, with 7 bases left in between. Looked up from germline, CDR1 is MDHEN and CDR2 is SYDVKM. The CDR3 has 10 amino acids. This CDR3 reads CASTGVGYTF. DNA for the CDR3: TGTGCCAGCACGGGGGTTGGCTACACCTTC.

This clonotype was detected many times. CDR3 nucleotide sequence: TGCAGCATTACTAGCGGCGGGGACGAGCAGTACTTC. Protein product: CSITSGGDEQYF. The genes are TRBV29-1 and TRBJ2-7, with 8 bases matching TRBD2. The CDR3 spans 12 residues. After removal of 8 bases from V and 5 bases from J, the junction contained 8 bases not matched to a gene. Germline CDR1 is SQVTM and CDR2 is ANQGSEA.

This clonotype was recorded at least ten times. The chain employs TRBV27 and TRBJ2-1; 10 bases are a match to TRBD2. The CDR3 extends over 16 amino acids. CDR1 is MNHEY and CDR2 is SMNVEV in the germline V gene (reference sequence). The V segment lost 1 base and the J segment 8 bases; nucleotides outside the gene matches: 8. CDR3 protein: CASSLYRLAGEDEQFF. CDR3 in DNA: TGTGCCAGCAGTTTATATCGACTAGCGGGCGAGGATGAGCAGTTCTTC.

Ten or more counts support this clonotype. V gene TRBV7-9 combines with J gene TRBJ2-7; a weak D match, TRBD1 (6 bases). V shed 4 bases and J shed 6 bases, with 13 bases lying between them. Germline V lookup: CDR1 SEHNR, CDR2 FQNEAQ (reference sequence). The CDR3 runs to 13 residues. The DNA of the CDR3 is TGTGCCAGCAGCTCTTACAGGGAAGGCGAGCAGTACTTC. Translation: CASSSYREGEQYF.

This clonotype was found many times. V and J are TRBV19 and TRBJ2-5; 14 nucleotides align to TRBD2. Trimming at V came to 5 bases and at J to 8 bases, leaving 10 bases not matched to a gene. CDR1 is LNHDA, CDR2 SQIVND, per germline (reference sequence). The CDR3 runs to 16 residues. The CDR3 sequence: CASSAGLAGASETQYF. In DNA form, the CDR3 reads TGTGCCAGTAGTGCGGGACTAGCGGGAGCCTCTGAAACCCAGTACTTC.

This clonotype was detected many times. The rearrangement uses TRBV28 and TRBJ1-1, with 7 bases aligning to TRBD1. CDR1 MDHEN and CDR2 SYDVKM come from the germline V gene. This CDR3 comprises 12 residues. V shed 6 bases and J 5 bases; nucleotides not matched to a gene: 3. CDR3 sequence reads: CASRQGWTEAFF. The CDR3 DNA is TGTGCCAGCAGACAGGGGTGGACTGAAGCTTTCTTT.

The rearrangement uses TRBV12-3 or TRBV12-4 and TRBJ2-7, with D perhaps matching TRBD2 (6 bases). Trimming took off 10 bases at V and 3 bases at J, with 22 bases between the two ends. The CDR3 length is 15 residues. In DNA form, the CDR3 reads TGTGCCATCAGCGGCCCGGGACTCGGCGTCTACGAGCAGTACTTC. Translating gives CAISGPGLGVYEQYF.

This chain links TRBV14 with TRBJ2-5; D ambiguous. The V gene's germline CDR1 is SGHDN and CDR2 FVKESK. With 4 bases removed from V and 0 bases from J, the gap between germline ends came to 6 bases. The CDR3 runs to 13 residues. Here the CDR3 DNA reads TGTGCCAGCAGCCGAAAGTACCAAGAGACCCAGTACTTC. It encodes CASSRKYQETQYF.

This clonotype occurred many times. The CDR3 spells CASSLDSGTMYEQYF. CDR3 DNA: TGTGCCAGCAGCTTAGATTCTGGAACCATGTACGAGCAGTACTTC. The chain couples TRBV11-2 to TRBJ2-7; the D is unclear. V was trimmed by 0 bases and J by 4 bases, leaving 13 bases between them. This CDR3 is built from 15 residues. The germline CDR1 and CDR2 sequences are SGHAT and FQNNGV.

The genes are TRBV20-1 and TRBJ1-2; 9 bases match TRBD1. V shed 3 bases, J shed 4 bases, and the junction held 3 bases outside the gene matches. CDR3 size: 13 residues. Per the germline V gene, CDR1 is DFQATT and CDR2 is SNEGSKA (reference sequence). The CDR3 sequence is CSARTGGSYGYTF. In nucleotides, the CDR3 is TGCAGTGCTAGGACAGGGGGGTCCTATGGCTACACCTTC.

This clonotype has at least ten counts. The gene calls are TRBV9 and TRBJ2-4; D possibly matches TRBD1 or TRBD2 (5 bases each). The CDR3 covers 14 residues. Germline CDR1 reads SGDLS; CDR2 reads YYNGEE. Trimming removed 7 bases at V and 6 bases at J, with 17 bases between. This chain's CDR3 is CASGVVVGGNIQYF. The CDR3 DNA follows: TGTGCCAGCGGGGTTGTAGTTGGGGGAAACATTCAGTACTTC.